The sequence of this T cell receptor (beta chain) was determined in a study of T cell repertoires in cytomegalovirus infection. Turning to the study itself: Public TCR beta signatures provided an indication of both CMV infection and a matching HLA type. Regarding the study as a whole: The study identified carriers of CMV plus the relevant HLA from cumulative public TCR beta family frequency. Dominating the ex vivo response were HLA-C-restricted CMV-specific TCR beta clonotypes.

This clonotype has more than one count but fewer than ten. Its antigen is unknown. In TCRdb, the reads were re-called with MiXCR into one record per CDR3 protein. The table records 250,000 or so distinct CDR3 sequences, roughly an eighth of them present only once. What was sequenced was PBMCs. The sequence was collected from a human donor in good health (CMV status not recorded). Some clones in this sample may be carry-over from other donors' samples.

The CDR3 spells CASAEGAGRDGYTF. CDR3 coding DNA: TGTGCCAGCGCCGAGGGGGCTGGTAGGGATGGCTACACCTTC. The rearrangement uses TRBV7-2 and TRBJ1-2; 7 nucleotides line up with TRBD1. With V trimmed by 8 bases and J by 6 bases, 12 bases remained unmatched. The CDR3 sequence is 14 residues long. The germline CDR1 and CDR2 sequences are SGHTA and FQGNSA.